The clone carrying this TCR beta chain was seen repeatedly, ten times or more. The CDR3 sequence is 16 residues long. Looked up from germline, CDR1 is MNHNS and CDR2 is SASEGT. The germline V and J ends were trimmed by 6 bases and 1 base, with 18 bases remaining between them. This entry belongs to a study of T cells in Graves' hyperthyroidism and ophthalmopathy. The CDR3 regions of TCR beta were amplified from RNA transcripts. Initially, a first-round RT-PCR of the TCR CDR3 employed the HTBI primer set. TCRdb itself ran the multiplex PCR reads through MiXCR, one entry per CDR3 protein. The table lists 640,000 or so distinct CDR3 sequences, approximately 15% of them singletons.

V is TRBV6-1 and J is TRBJ1-1, with D possibly being TRBD1 (5 bases). The origin of this receptor is a woman younger than 35 with Graves' ophthalmopathy. Sequencing used blood. The CDR3 DNA sequence: TGTGCCAGCAGCCCCAGTCCAGGACATCGGAACACTGAAGCTTTCTTT. It translates to CASSPSPGHRNTEAFF.